Listed below are T cell receptor beta chains from one sample, sequenced in a study of spatial heterogeneity in lung cancer. TCRdb re-called the 5' RACE reads with MiXCR, one entry per CDR3 protein. Of roughly 80,000 distinct CDR3 sequences in the sample, around 13% are singletons; the top ten hold about 4.5%. The specimen was PBMCs, collected at surgery. These receptors all stem from a male donor with early-stage non-small cell lung cancer. Both conserved end residues are part of each CDR3. A D gene is named only where the DNA matches it firmly. Size values are once, few and many counts, or a class for expanded clones, and some rows have none.

V: TRBV10-2
D: NA
J: TRBJ2-3
size: NA
CDR3: CASSESGGQGSDTQYF
DNA: TGCGCCAGCAGTGAGTCCGGTGGCCAGGGCTCAGATACGCAGTATTTT

V: TRBV20-1
D: NA
J: TRBJ1-5
size: few
CDR3: CSASTLTGNSNQPQHF
DNA: TGCAGTGCTAGTACTTTGACCGGTAATAGCAATCAGCCCCAGCATTTT

V: TRBV11-2
D: NA
J: TRBJ2-5
size: NA
CDR3: CASSSRDRETQYF
DNA: TGTGCCAGCAGCTCCCGGGACCGCGAGACCCAGTACTTC

V: TRBV12-3/TRBV12-4
D: TRBD2
J: TRBJ2-3
size: NA
CDR3: CASRGLAGITDTQYF
DNA: TGTGCCAGCCGAGGACTAGCGGGGATCACAGATACGCAGTATTTT

V: TRBV20-1
D: NA
J: TRBJ2-1
size: few
CDR3: CSARVHNEQFF
DNA: TGCAGTGCTAGAGTCCACAATGAGCAGTTCTTC

V: TRBV29-1
D: NA
J: TRBJ2-3
size: NA
CDR3: CSLRDGGTDTQYF
DNA: TGCAGTCTCAGGGACGGGGGCACAGATACGCAGTATTTT

V: TRBV20-1
D: NA
J: TRBJ1-1
size: medium-sized
CDR3: CSARDPEGHTEAFF
DNA: TGCAGTGCTAGAGATCCGGAGGGACACACTGAAGCTTTCTTT

V: TRBV2
D: TRBD2
J: TRBJ2-2
size: NA
CDR3: CASSVTSGSIGELFF
DNA: TGTGCCAGCAGTGTCACTAGCGGTTCGATCGGGGAGCTGTTTTTT

V: TRBV18
D: NA
J: TRBJ2-3
size: NA
CDR3: CASSPEGPDTQYF
DNA: TGTGCCAGCTCACCGGAGGGGCCAGATACGCAGTATTTT

V: TRBV2
D: TRBD1
J: TRBJ1-5
size: NA
CDR3: CASNNRGQPQHF
DNA: TGTGCCAGCAATAACAGGGGCCAGCCCCAGCATTTT

V: TRBV7-2
D: TRBD1
J: TRBJ2-1
size: NA
CDR3: CVSSPRTGKNEQFF
DNA: TGTGTCAGCAGCCCCCGGACAGGGAAGAATGAGCAGTTCTTC

V: TRBV7-9
D: NA
J: TRBJ2-7
size: NA
CDR3: CASSTDTSYEQYF
DNA: TGTGCCAGCAGCACGGACACAAGTTACGAGCAGTACTTC

V: TRBV25-1
D: NA
J: TRBJ1-4
size: few
CDR3: CASSERRGHTTNEKLFF
DNA: TGTGCCAGCAGTGAGAGGAGGGGTCACACAACTAATGAAAAACTGTTTTTT

V: TRBV10-3
D: TRBD1
J: TRBJ2-5
size: NA
CDR3: CALSGTGAQETQYF
DNA: TGTGCCCTCTCCGGGACAGGGGCCCAAGAGACCCAGTACTTC

V: TRBV6-5
D: NA
J: TRBJ2-5
size: few
CDR3: CASSYSSQGQETQYF
DNA: TGTGCCAGCAGTTACTCGAGCCAGGGTCAAGAGACCCAGTACTTC

V: TRBV5-5
D: TRBD1
J: TRBJ2-3
size: NA
CDR3: CASSQKPPPGQGTDTQYF
DNA: TGTGCCAGCAGCCAAAAACCACCCCCGGGACAGGGCACAGATACGCAGTATTTT

V: TRBV7-3
D: NA
J: TRBJ2-3
size: NA
CDR3: CASSQGGRGDTQYF
DNA: TGTGCCAGCAGCCAAGGGGGGCGTGGAGATACGCAGTATTTT

V: TRBV3-1
D: NA
J: TRBJ2-7
size: NA
CDR3: CASSQDSSEQYF
DNA: TGTGCCAGCAGCCAAGATTCTAGCGAGCAGTACTTC

V: TRBV9
D: NA
J: TRBJ2-5
size: NA
CDR3: CASARQQGLQETQYF
DNA: TGTGCCAGCGCGAGACAACAGGGACTCCAAGAGACCCAGTACTTC

V: TRBV28
D: NA
J: TRBJ1-4
size: few
CDR3: CASSSTENEKLFF
DNA: TGTGCCAGCAGTTCTACAGAGAATGAAAAACTGTTTTTT

V: TRBV5-1
D: NA
J: TRBJ1-1
size: few
CDR3: CASRDGTEAFF
DNA: TGCGCCAGCAGGGACGGCACTGAAGCTTTCTTT

V: TRBV30
D: NA
J: TRBJ2-1
size: NA
CDR3: CAWSPTENEQFF
DNA: TGTGCCTGGAGTCCCACGGAGAATGAGCAGTTCTTC

V: TRBV20-1
D: TRBD1
J: TRBJ1-2
size: NA
CDR3: CSAVEGDSTYGYTF
DNA: TGCAGTGCTGTGGAGGGGGACAGCACCTATGGCTACACCTTC

V: TRBV7-8
D: NA
J: TRBJ1-3
size: NA
CDR3: CASSKGVSSGNTIYF
DNA: TGTGCCAGCAGCAAGGGAGTCTCCTCTGGAAACACCATATATTTT

V: TRBV11-3
D: NA
J: TRBJ1-1
size: few
CDR3: CASSLGANTEAFF
DNA: TGTGCCAGCAGCTTAGGGGCGAACACTGAAGCTTTCTTT

V: TRBV2
D: TRBD1
J: TRBJ2-1
size: NA
CDR3: CASPAYPGQGLDKQFF
DNA: TGTGCCAGCCCTGCTTACCCGGGACAGGGGCTTGACAAGCAGTTCTTC

V: TRBV29-1
D: TRBD2
J: TRBJ2-3
size: many
CDR3: CSVEGGTGIGNTQYF
DNA: TGCAGCGTTGAGGGAGGGACGGGCATAGGAAATACGCAGTATTTT

V: TRBV5-1
D: NA
J: TRBJ2-5
size: NA
CDR3: CASSLGGPTGETQYF
DNA: TGCGCCAGCAGCTTAGGGGGGCCAACCGGAGAGACCCAGTACTTC

V: TRBV6-1
D: NA
J: TRBJ1-5
size: many
CDR3: CASSEGLGNQPQHF
DNA: TGTGCCAGCAGTGAAGGATTAGGCAATCAGCCCCAGCATTTT

V: TRBV29-1
D: NA
J: TRBJ1-1
size: many
CDR3: CSGGLNTEAFF
DNA: TGCAGCGGGGGCCTTAACACTGAAGCTTTCTTT

V: TRBV20-1
D: NA
J: TRBJ2-7
size: few
CDR3: CSARARAEQYF
DNA: TGCAGTGCTAGAGCCAGGGCCGAGCAGTACTTC

V: TRBV6-1
D: TRBD1
J: TRBJ1-5
size: few
CDR3: CASSEGQGGPQHF
DNA: TGTGCCAGCAGTGAAGGACAGGGGGGGCCCCAGCATTTT

V: TRBV5-8
D: NA
J: TRBJ2-3
size: NA
CDR3: CASSFQAGSTDTQYF
DNA: TGTGCCAGCAGCTTCCAGGCGGGGAGCACAGATACGCAGTATTTT

V: TRBV6-1
D: TRBD2
J: TRBJ2-1
size: few
CDR3: CASRRRVSGGEDEQFF
DNA: TGTGCCAGCAGACGTCGGGTTAGCGGGGGGGAAGATGAGCAGTTCTTC

V: TRBV9
D: NA
J: TRBJ2-1
size: NA
CDR3: CASSPRLASYNEQFF
DNA: TGTGCCAGCAGTCCCCGGCTGGCCTCCTACAATGAGCAGTTCTTC

V: TRBV11-2
D: TRBD1
J: TRBJ2-6
size: NA
CDR3: CASSLNRGIGSWANVLTF
DNA: TGTGCCAGCAGCTTAAACAGGGGAATAGGGTCGTGGGCCAACGTCCTGACTTTC

V: TRBV20-1
D: NA
J: TRBJ1-2
size: few
CDR3: CSAAEGGVNYGYTF
DNA: TGCAGTGCCGCAGAGGGGGGGGTTAACTATGGCTACACCTTC

V: TRBV1
D: NA
J: TRBJ2-7
size: NA
CDR3: CTSSQGTRKTHEQYF
DNA: TGCACCAGCAGCCAAGGCACCCGAAAGACGCACGAGCAGTACTTC

V: TRBV6-6
D: NA
J: TRBJ2-1
size: few
CDR3: CASSYLVIGDNEQFF
DNA: TGTGCCAGCAGTTACCTTGTTATCGGAGACAATGAGCAGTTCTTC

V: TRBV20-1
D: TRBD2
J: TRBJ2-7
size: many
CDR3: CACVGAGSSYEQYF
DNA: TGCGCTTGTGTGGGAGCGGGGTCCTCCTACGAGCAGTACTTC

V: TRBV14
D: NA
J: TRBJ1-1
size: NA
CDR3: CASSQGGDWAEAFF
DNA: TGTGCCAGCAGCCAAGGAGGGGACTGGGCTGAAGCTTTCTTT

V: TRBV15
D: NA
J: TRBJ1-1
size: many
CDR3: CATSRDRSLNTEAFF
DNA: TGTGCCACCAGCAGAGATCGCAGTTTGAACACTGAAGCTTTCTTT

V: TRBV7-2
D: NA
J: TRBJ2-7
size: NA
CDR3: CASSEGGYEQYF
DNA: TGTGCCAGCAGCGAGGGGGGGTACGAGCAGTACTTC

V: TRBV20-1
D: NA
J: TRBJ2-1
size: few
CDR3: CSVSLVSYNEQFF
DNA: TGCAGTGTCTCGCTGGTCTCCTACAATGAGCAGTTCTTC

V: TRBV29-1
D: NA
J: TRBJ2-7
size: few
CDR3: CSVVRSPGEQYF
DNA: TGCAGCGTTGTCCGCAGCCCCGGAGAGCAGTACTTC

V: TRBV20-1
D: NA
J: TRBJ2-7
size: few
CDR3: CSASQGKDEQYF
DNA: TGCAGTGCTAGTCAGGGAAAGGACGAGCAGTACTTC

V: TRBV6-2/TRBV6-3
D: NA
J: TRBJ1-1
size: few
CDR3: CASSRYLMNTEAFF
DNA: TGTGCCAGCAGTCGTTATCTCATGAACACTGAAGCTTTCTTT

V: TRBV5-1
D: TRBD2
J: TRBJ2-3
size: NA
CDR3: CASSLRNSGSTDTQYF
DNA: TGCGCCAGCAGCTTGCGGAATAGCGGGAGCACAGATACGCAGTATTTT

V: TRBV5-8
D: NA
J: TRBJ2-5
size: few
CDR3: CASSLILQETQYF
DNA: TGTGCCAGCAGCCTTATCCTCCAAGAGACCCAGTACTTC

V: TRBV29-1
D: TRBD2
J: TRBJ2-7
size: NA
CDR3: CSVVDLAGGEQYF
DNA: TGCAGCGTTGTCGATCTAGCGGGAGGCGAGCAGTACTTC

V: TRBV6-5
D: TRBD1
J: TRBJ2-5
size: NA
CDR3: CASSQGTGTSSETQYF
DNA: TGTGCCAGCAGTCAGGGGACAGGGACGTCTTCGGAGACCCAGTACTTC

V: TRBV5-1
D: NA
J: TRBJ2-1
size: NA
CDR3: CASNPAGGFYNEQFF
DNA: TGCGCCAGCAACCCGGCCGGGGGCTTCTACAATGAGCAGTTCTTC

V: TRBV4-1
D: TRBD2
J: TRBJ2-3
size: NA
CDR3: CASSQTSGASYVTQYF
DNA: TGCGCCAGCAGCCAAACTAGCGGTGCATCTTATGTTACGCAGTATTTT

V: TRBV30
D: TRBD1
J: TRBJ2-7
size: NA
CDR3: CAWRDRAYEQYF
DNA: TGTGCCTGGAGGGACAGGGCATACGAGCAGTACTTC